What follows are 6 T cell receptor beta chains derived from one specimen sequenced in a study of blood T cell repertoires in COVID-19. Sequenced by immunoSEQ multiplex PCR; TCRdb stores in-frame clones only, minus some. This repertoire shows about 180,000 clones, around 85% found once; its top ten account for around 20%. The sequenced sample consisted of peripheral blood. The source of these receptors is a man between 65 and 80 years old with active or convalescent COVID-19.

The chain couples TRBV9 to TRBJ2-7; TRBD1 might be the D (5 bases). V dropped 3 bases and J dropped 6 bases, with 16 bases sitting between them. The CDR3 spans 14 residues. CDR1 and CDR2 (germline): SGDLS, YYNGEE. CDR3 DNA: TGTGCCAGCAGCGATCAGGGTTTGGTTACCGAGCAGTACTTC. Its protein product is CASSDQGLVTEQYF.

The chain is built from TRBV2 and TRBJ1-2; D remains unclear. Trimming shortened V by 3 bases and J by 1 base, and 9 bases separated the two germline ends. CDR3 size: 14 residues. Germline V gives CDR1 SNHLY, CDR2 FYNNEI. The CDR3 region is CASSETTDNYGYTF. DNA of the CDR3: TGTGCCAGCAGTGAGACGACTGATAACTATGGCTACACCTTC.

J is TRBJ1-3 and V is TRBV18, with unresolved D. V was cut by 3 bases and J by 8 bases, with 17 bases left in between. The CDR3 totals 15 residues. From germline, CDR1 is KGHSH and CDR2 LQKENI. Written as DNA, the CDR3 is TGTGCCAGCTCACCCCTGAACCGACCCGGGGACACCATATATTTT. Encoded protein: CASSPLNRPGDTIYF.

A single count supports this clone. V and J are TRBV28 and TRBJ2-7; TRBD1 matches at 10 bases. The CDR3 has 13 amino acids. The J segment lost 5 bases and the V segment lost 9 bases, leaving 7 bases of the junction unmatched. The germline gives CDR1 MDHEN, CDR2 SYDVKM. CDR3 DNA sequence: TGTGCCAGTACCGGGACAGGGGTCAACGAGCAGTACTTC. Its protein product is CASTGTGVNEQYF.

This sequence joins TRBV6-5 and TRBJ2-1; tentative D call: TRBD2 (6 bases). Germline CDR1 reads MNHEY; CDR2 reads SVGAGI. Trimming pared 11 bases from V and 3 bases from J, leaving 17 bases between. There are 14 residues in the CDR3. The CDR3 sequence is CAGSPGRSYNEQFF. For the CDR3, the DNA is TGTGCCGGTTCCCCCGGGAGAAGCTACAATGAGCAGTTCTTC.

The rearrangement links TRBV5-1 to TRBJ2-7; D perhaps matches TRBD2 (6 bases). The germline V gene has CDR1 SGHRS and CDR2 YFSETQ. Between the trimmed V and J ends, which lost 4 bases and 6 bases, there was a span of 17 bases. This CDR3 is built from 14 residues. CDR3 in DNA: TGCGCCAGCAGCCCCGGGACTTCCCTTCTCGAGCAGTACTTC. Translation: CASSPGTSLLEQYF.